What follows is one T cell receptor (beta chain) and its context. The germline gene is not matched at one end of the junction; a read error may be the cause. This entry is derived from a study of T cells in Graves' hyperthyroidism and ophthalmopathy. RNA transcripts yielded amplified TCR beta CDR3 regions. TCR CDR3 underwent first-round RT-PCR with the HTBI primer set. Each CDR3 protein gets one entry after TCRdb re-called the multiplex PCR reads with MiXCR. In the table there are 500,000 to 600,000 distinct CDR3 sequences, around 42% of which are singletons. Germline-derived CDR1 and CDR2 are SGHVS and FQNEAQ. This CDR3 comprises 11 residues. Uncontrolled infection, other autoimmune disease, pregnancy and lactation each barred patients from inclusion.

This clonotype originated in an adult woman with Graves' disease, either hyperthyroidism or ophthalmopathy (not recorded which). This chain links TRBV7-8 with TRBJ2-7; D is unclear. The sequenced sample consisted of peripheral blood or thyroid tissue (not recorded which). The CDR3 loop is CASSLSHERYF. The CDR3 DNA sequence: TGTGCCAGCAGTTTATCCCACGAGCGGTACTTC.